Shown below are 24 T cell receptor beta chains from a single sample sequenced in a study of graft-versus-host responses after intestinal transplantation. Using immunoSEQ multiplex PCR, the repertoire was profiled, and TCRdb retains in-frame clones only, with some absent. The sample holds tens of thousands of clones; approximately 91% are singletons and the top ten take around 2.5%. Antigen specificity for these receptors is unknown. Sequenced here: unstimulated CD4+ T cells sorted from spleen or lymph node cells, sampled before transplant. These receptors originate from a human donor who was the organ donor for an intestinal transplant.

This clone was detected a few times. The chain joins TRBV16 to TRBJ1-3; tentative D call: TRBD1 (5 bases). V lost 3 bases and J 4 bases, leaving 13 bases between the germline ends. The length of the CDR3 is 15 residues. The V gene's germline CDR1 is KGHSY and CDR2 FQNENV. The CDR3 DNA reads TGTGCCAGCAGCCACCCCGGAGCAGGGGGAAACACCATATATTTT. Translated, it gives CASSHPGAGGNTIYF. The variable domain in full, with the rest retrieved from reference TRBV16 and TRBJ1-3, is GEEVAQTPKHLVRGEGQKAKLYCAPIKGHSYVFWYQQVLKNEFKFLISFQNENVFDETGMPKERFSAKCLPNSPCSLEIQATKLEDSAVYFCASSHPGAGGNTIYFGEGSWLTVV.

The rearrangement links TRBV7-8 to TRBJ1-2; 12 bases agree with TRBD1. The CDR3 runs 17 residues. Trimming took 5 bases from V and 4 from J; bases not matched to a gene: 11. The germline CDR1 and CDR2 sequences are SGHVS and FQNEAQ. The CDR3 loop is CASSTRDRGRGGYGYTF. The DNA for the CDR3 is TGTGCCAGCAGCACCCGGGACAGGGGGCGGGGGGGCTATGGCTACACCTTC. Full variable domain (remainder filled in from reference TRBV7-8 and TRBJ1-2): GAGVSQSPRYKVAKRGQDVALRCDPISGHVSLFWYQQALGQGPEFLTYFQNEAQLDKSGLPSDRFFAERPEGSVSTLKIQRTQQEDSAVYLCASSTRDRGRGGYGYTFGSGTRLTVV.

The rearrangement joins TRBV5-6 to TRBJ2-7; 9 nucleotides line up with TRBD1. This CDR3 has 14 amino acids. Unmatched junction bases numbered 6, after V lost 4 bases and J lost 4 bases. The germline V gene has CDR1 SGHDT and CDR2 YYEEEE. CDR3 protein: CASSTGQGGYEQYF. CDR3 sequence (DNA): TGTGCCAGCAGCACGGGACAGGGAGGTTACGAGCAGTACTTC.

V and J are TRBV7-2 and TRBJ2-5, with D perhaps being TRBD1 or TRBD2 (6 bases each). The CDR3 sequence is 14 residues long. The germline V gene has CDR1 SGHTA and CDR2 FQGNSA. With 5 bases removed from V and 5 bases from J, the gap between germline ends came to 15 bases. The CDR3 DNA reads as TGTGCCAGCAGCCCCACGGGGGCATTGGAGACCCAGTACTTC. Protein sequence: CASSPTGALETQYF.

A word on this clone: Within the sample, other DNA sequences also encode this same CDR3. In DNA form, the CDR3 reads TGTGCCAGCAGCTTAGGGCTAGCGGTCAATGAGCAGTTCTTC. Translated: CASSLGLAVNEQFF. V and J are TRBV7-2 and TRBJ2-1; 7 nucleotides agree with TRBD2. The germline gives CDR1 SGHTA, CDR2 FQGNSA. This CDR3 contains 14 residues. Trimming cost V 1 base and J 6 bases; bases outside gene matches: 3.

The gene calls are TRBV13 and TRBJ2-2; D is possibly TRBD2 (6 bases). Trimming pared 1 base from V and 5 bases from J, leaving 11 bases between. CDR1 is PRHDT and CDR2 is FYEKMQ in the germline V gene (reference sequence). The CDR3 runs 15 residues. This CDR3 reads CASSLDVGGTGELFF. The DNA of the CDR3 is TGTGCCAGCAGCTTAGATGTGGGAGGTACCGGGGAGCTGTTTTTT.

This rearrangement joins TRBV18 to TRBJ2-7; 7 nucleotides agree with TRBD2. This CDR3 region has 14 residues. Per germline, CDR1 KGHSH and CDR2 LQKENI. The V gene end was trimmed by 3 bases and the J gene end by 2 bases; junction bases not matched to a gene: 4. The CDR3 DNA sequence: TGTGCCAGCTCACCGGGGGGGTTAACCTACGAGCAGTACTTC. Its translation is CASSPGGLTYEQYF.

V gene TRBV2 combines with J gene TRBJ1-1; 7 positions agree with TRBD1. Germline loops: CDR1 SNHLY, CDR2 FYNNEI. This CDR3 comprises 13 residues. Trimming at V came to 6 bases and at J to 5 bases, leaving 6 bases not matched to a gene. The CDR3: CASRETGSTEAFF. The CDR3 DNA reads TGTGCCAGCAGGGAGACAGGGTCAACTGAAGCTTTCTTT.

This clone was seen once. The chain recombines TRBV2 with TRBJ2-3, with no clear D. CDR3 length: 14 amino acids. Per the germline V gene, CDR1 is SNHLY and CDR2 is FYNNEI. The ends were cut back, 2 bases at V and 2 bases at J, with 8 bases in the middle. The CDR3 sequence is CASSESSITDTQYF. The CDR3 coding sequence is TGTGCCAGCAGTGAAAGTTCGATCACAGATACGCAGTATTTT. The whole variable domain, filled in from reference TRBV2 and TRBJ2-3, reads EPEVTQTPSHQVTQMGQEVILRCVPISNHLYFYWYRQILGQKVEFLVSFYNNEISEKSEIFDDQFSVERPDGSNFTLKIRSTKLEDSAMYFCASSESSITDTQYFGPGTRLTVL.

The chain carries TRBV7-9 and TRBJ2-7; possible D gene TRBD1, 5 bases. V was pared by 0 bases and J by 3 bases, with 21 bases between. This CDR3 is 18 amino acids long. Looked up from germline, CDR1 is SEHNR and CDR2 is FQNEAQ (reference sequence). Here the CDR3 reads CASSLAGRSLGVGYEQYF. The CDR3 nucleotides read TGTGCCAGCAGCTTAGCGGGCAGGTCCCTAGGGGTGGGCTACGAGCAGTACTTC.

The chain couples TRBV11-1 to TRBJ2-7; TRBD1 might be the D (6 bases). The CDR3 covers 15 residues. Germline V lookup: CDR1 SGHAT, CDR2 FQDESV (reference sequence). V shed 1 base and J shed 1 base, with 11 bases lying between them. This CDR3 reads CASSLEWDTSYEQYF. Here the CDR3 DNA reads TGTGCCAGCAGCTTAGAGTGGGACACTTCCTACGAGCAGTACTTC.

V is TRBV11-2 and J is TRBJ1-2, with 7 bases fitting TRBD1. Germline trimming cut 0 bases from V and 2 bases from J; bases unmatched to any gene: 9. Germline V gene lookup returns CDR1 SGHAT and CDR2 FQNNGV. This CDR3 has 17 residues. DNA for the CDR3: TGTGCCAGCAGCTTAGAGAGGGGGCGGGCTCCGAACTATGGCTACACCTTC. Translation gives CASSLERGRAPNYGYTF.

The chain recombines TRBV7-3 with TRBJ2-7; TRBD2 aligns across 13 bases. J was trimmed by 7 bases and V by 5 bases; bases with no gene match: 14. The CDR3 is made up of 17 amino acids. The V gene's germline CDR1 is SGHTA and CDR2 FQGTGA. Here the CDR3 reads CASSRRLAGGSFEEQYF. Written as DNA, the CDR3 is TGTGCCAGCAGCCGGCGACTAGCGGGAGGCTCGTTTGAAGAGCAGTACTTC.

The gene calls are TRBV5-1 and TRBJ2-2; 9 bases map to TRBD2. V trimming: 0 bases; J trimming: 2 bases; junction bases outside the gene matches: 2. There are 16 residues in the CDR3. The germline gives CDR1 SGHRS, CDR2 YFSETQ. In DNA form, the CDR3 reads TGCGCCAGCAGCTTGGCACTAGCGGGTAACACCGGGGAGCTGTTTTTT. Encoded protein: CASSLALAGNTGELFF.

This clone has just one count. The chain carries TRBV19 and TRBJ2-5; the D gene is possibly TRBD2 (6 bases). V gave up 3 bases and J gave up 9 bases, with 14 bases separating them. Looked up from germline, CDR1 is LNHDA and CDR2 is SQIVND (reference sequence). The CDR3 contains 13 residues. The CDR3 spells CASSMEGLRSQYF. CDR3 sequence (DNA): TGTGCCAGTAGTATGGAGGGTCTGAGGTCCCAGTACTTC.

V and J are TRBV5-1 and TRBJ1-4; D gene ambiguous. Trimming removed 2 bases at V and 7 bases at J, with 12 bases between. From germline, CDR1 is SGHRS and CDR2 YFSETQ. The CDR3 has 14 amino acids. The CDR3 region is CASSFGEAREKLFF. The CDR3 nucleotides are TGCGCCAGCAGCTTCGGGGAAGCCCGTGAAAAACTGTTTTTT.

V is TRBV4-1 and J is TRBJ2-7; perhaps TRBD1 as D (6 bases). The CDR3 covers 16 residues. The germline V gene encodes CDR1 MGHRA and CDR2 YSYEKL. V lost 1 base and J lost 4, with 17 bases in between. The CDR3 sequence is CASSQGVSGALYEQYF. The CDR3 DNA reads TGCGCCAGCAGCCAAGGAGTCTCAGGGGCACTATACGAGCAGTACTTC.

This clone was picked up one time. The CDR3 DNA is TGTGCCAGCTCACCACCATGGGCGACCTATGGCTACACCTTC. Translating it yields CASSPPWATYGYTF. The chain is built from TRBV18 and TRBJ1-2, with unresolved D. The CDR3 is made up of 14 amino acids. Trimming removed 0 bases from V and 4 bases from J, with 9 bases in between. The germline CDR1 and CDR2 sequences are KGHSH and LQKENI.

The chain carries TRBV7-6 and TRBJ2-1; a possible D gene is TRBD1 (5 bases). V was cut by 2 bases and J by 2 bases, with 10 bases left in between. This CDR3 comprises 15 residues. CDR1 is SGHVS and CDR2 is FNYEAQ in the germline V gene. CDR3 sequence (DNA): TGTGCCAGCAGCTTAAGCCTAGGGGCCTACAATGAGCAGTTCTTC. Translated: CASSLSLGAYNEQFF.

The V gene is TRBV4-1, the J gene TRBJ1-1; D is ambiguous. Trimming left V 0 bases short and J 0 bases short, with 17 bases between. Germline V gene lookup returns CDR1 MGHRA and CDR2 YSYEKL. This CDR3 region has 18 residues. CDR3 DNA: TGCGCCAGCAGCCAAGACTCTAACAGTCCCCTTATGAACACTGAAGCTTTCTTT. It yields the protein CASSQDSNSPLMNTEAFF.

V and J are TRBV28 and TRBJ2-7; 11 nucleotides line up with TRBD1. V dropped 2 bases and J dropped 5; count of bases not matched to a gene: 2. In germline, CDR1 is MDHEN, CDR2 SYDVKM. CDR3 length: 14 residues. CDR3 nucleotides: TGTGCCAGCAGTTTAGGACAGGGGGCAAACGAGCAGTACTTC. As protein: CASSLGQGANEQYF.

The chain combines TRBV4-3 with TRBJ2-4, with a weak D call TRBD1 (5 bases). CDR1 is LGHNA, CDR2 YSLEER, per germline. The CDR3 covers 15 residues. V was pared by 2 bases and J by 5 bases, with 13 bases between. The CDR3 loop is CASSQSGRQQNIQYF. The DNA of the CDR3 is TGCGCCAGCAGCCAATCAGGGCGACAGCAAAACATTCAGTACTTC.

In this sample, this clone turned up once. The chain recombines TRBV5-1 with TRBJ1-2, with D perhaps matching TRBD1 (6 bases). In germline, CDR1 is SGHRS, CDR2 YFSETQ. With 0 bases removed from V and 4 bases from J, the gap between germline ends came to 16 bases. The CDR3 loop spans 16 amino acids. The CDR3 loop reads CASSLVQGALGYGYTF. CDR3 bases: TGCGCCAGCAGCTTGGTACAGGGAGCATTGGGCTATGGCTACACCTTC.

This clone was seen a few times. This chain's CDR3 is CASRTLAGNTGELFF. DNA for the CDR3: TGTGCCAGCAGGACCCTAGCGGGCAACACCGGGGAGCTGTTTTTT. The chain employs TRBV28 and TRBJ2-2; 8 nucleotides match TRBD2. Trimming cost V 6 bases and J 2 bases; bases outside gene matches: 5. CDR1 and CDR2 (germline): MDHEN, SYDVKM. This CDR3 has 15 amino acids.